This T cell receptor beta chain was identified during a study of beta chain features in type 1 diabetes. Ten or more counts support this clone. All of the isolated RNA was reverse transcribed, so expressed TCRB transcripts were sequenced. Naive, central memory and regulatory T cell samples came to a mean of approximately 3.6 million reads. Here immunoSEQ multiplex PCR was the method, and the copy in TCRdb shows in-frame clones only, minus some. The sample contains 250,000 to 350,000 clones, 14% of which appear only once. The germline V and J ends were trimmed by 1 base and 7 bases, with 9 bases remaining between them. The germline gives CDR1 SQVTM, CDR2 ANQGSEA. The CDR3 spans 12 residues. Every participating donor gave one draw, a heparinised blood sample averaging about 100 mL.

This rearrangement joins TRBV29-1 to TRBJ2-3; D is perhaps TRBD1 (6 bases). The TCR originated in a man younger than 45 in good health. The source material was central memory CD4+ T cells from blood. CDR3 coding DNA: TGCAGCGTTGAAGTGGGGGCTAATACGCAGTATTTT. Its protein is CSVEVGANTQYF.